The clone carrying this T cell receptor (beta chain) was seen just once. The antigen is unknown. The immunoSEQ assay was version 4, run in survey mode. The table came from immunoSEQ multiplex PCR; TCRdb's copy has only in-frame clones and leaves some out. The sample records 50,000 or so clones, about four fifths being singletons. The germline V gene has CDR1 MNHNS and CDR2 SASEGT. This CDR3 is built from 15 residues. With 5 bases removed from V and 7 bases from J, the gap between germline ends came to 21 bases. This sample was taken from a study of persistence of HIV-infected CD4 T cells. Stimulation used 7.5 to 10 ug/mL lysate from CMV-infected fibroblasts. Sorted nonresponding memory CD4+ T cells were CD40L-negative, CD69-negative, CD45RO-high. CD8+ T cells were removed from PBMCs prior to stimulation.

The chain combines TRBV6-1 with TRBJ2-7; TRBD2 might be the D (6 bases). The source of this sequence is an adult man with HIV who was CMV-seropositive. The starting material was CD4+ T cells sorted from PBMCs after roughly 18-hour stimulation, obtained from a patient who received antiretroviral therapy. The CDR3 nucleotides read TGTGCCAGCAGTTCCCCAGGCGGGAACCCCTTGGAGCAGTACTTC. Translation gives CASSSPGGNPLEQYF.